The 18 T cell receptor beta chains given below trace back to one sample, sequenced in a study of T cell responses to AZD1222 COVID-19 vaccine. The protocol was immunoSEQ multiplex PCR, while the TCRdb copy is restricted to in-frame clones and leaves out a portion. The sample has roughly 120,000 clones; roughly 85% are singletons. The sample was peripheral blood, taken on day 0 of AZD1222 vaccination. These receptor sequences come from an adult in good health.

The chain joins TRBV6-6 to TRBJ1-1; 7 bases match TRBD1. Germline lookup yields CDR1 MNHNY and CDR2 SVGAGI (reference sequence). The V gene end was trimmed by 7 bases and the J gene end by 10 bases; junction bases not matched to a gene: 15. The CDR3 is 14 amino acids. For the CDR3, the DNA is TGTGCCAGCAACGAGAGACAGGGCGTTTCAAGAGCTTTCTTT. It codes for CASNERQGVSRAFF.

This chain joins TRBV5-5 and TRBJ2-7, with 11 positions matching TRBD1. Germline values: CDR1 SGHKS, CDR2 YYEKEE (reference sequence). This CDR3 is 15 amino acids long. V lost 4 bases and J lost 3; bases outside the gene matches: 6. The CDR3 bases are TGTGCCAGCAGCATAAGCGGGACAGGGGGCTACGAGCAGTACTTC. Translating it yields CASSISGTGGYEQYF. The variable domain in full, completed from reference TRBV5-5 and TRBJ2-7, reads DAGVTQSPTHLIKTRGQQVTLRCSPISGHKSVSWYQQVLGQGPQFIFQYYEKEERGRGNFPDRFSARQFPNYSSELNVNALLLGDSALYLCASSISGTGGYEQYFGPGTRLTVT.

This CDR3 is CASNRGLQETQYF. CDR3 DNA sequence: TGTGCCAGCAACAGGGGACTCCAAGAGACCCAGTACTTC. The chain uses TRBV2 and TRBJ2-5; D possibly corresponds to TRBD1 (7 bases). The CDR3 totals 13 residues. The V gene's germline CDR1 is SNHLY and CDR2 FYNNEI. V lost 7 bases and J lost 1, with 10 bases in between.

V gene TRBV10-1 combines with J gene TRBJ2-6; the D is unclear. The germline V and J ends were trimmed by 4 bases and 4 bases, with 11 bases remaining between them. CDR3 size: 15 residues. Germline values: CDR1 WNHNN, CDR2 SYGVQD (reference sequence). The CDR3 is CASSAGQAGANVLTF. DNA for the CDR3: TGCGCCAGCAGTGCCGGGCAAGCGGGGGCCAACGTCCTGACTTTC.

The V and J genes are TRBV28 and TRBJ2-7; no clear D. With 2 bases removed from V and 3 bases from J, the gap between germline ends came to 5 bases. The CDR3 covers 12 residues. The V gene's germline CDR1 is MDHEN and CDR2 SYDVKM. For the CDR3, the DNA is TGTGCCAGCAGTTTACTGGGCTACGAGCAGTACTTC. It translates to CASSLLGYEQYF.

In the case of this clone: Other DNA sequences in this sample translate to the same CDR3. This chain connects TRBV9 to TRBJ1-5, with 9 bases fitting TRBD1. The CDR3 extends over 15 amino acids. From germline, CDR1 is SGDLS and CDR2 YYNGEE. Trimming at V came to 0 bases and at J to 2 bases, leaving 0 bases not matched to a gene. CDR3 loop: CASSVGQGGNQPQHF. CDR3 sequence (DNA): TGTGCCAGCAGCGTAGGACAGGGGGGCAATCAGCCCCAGCATTTT.

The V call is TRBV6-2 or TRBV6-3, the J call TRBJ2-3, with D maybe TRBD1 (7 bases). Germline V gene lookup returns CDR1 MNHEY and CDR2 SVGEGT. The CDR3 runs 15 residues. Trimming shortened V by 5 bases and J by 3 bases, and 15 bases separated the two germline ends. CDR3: CASSPRGTRTDTQYF. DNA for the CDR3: TGTGCCAGCAGTCCCAGGGGGACTCGAACAGATACGCAGTATTTT.

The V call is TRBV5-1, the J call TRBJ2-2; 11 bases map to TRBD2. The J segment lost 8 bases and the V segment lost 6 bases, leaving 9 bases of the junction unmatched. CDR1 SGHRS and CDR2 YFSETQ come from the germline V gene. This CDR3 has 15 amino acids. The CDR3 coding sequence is TGCGCCAGCACCCTCACTACTAGCGGGGGTGGGGAGCTGTTTTTT. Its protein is CASTLTTSGGGELFF.

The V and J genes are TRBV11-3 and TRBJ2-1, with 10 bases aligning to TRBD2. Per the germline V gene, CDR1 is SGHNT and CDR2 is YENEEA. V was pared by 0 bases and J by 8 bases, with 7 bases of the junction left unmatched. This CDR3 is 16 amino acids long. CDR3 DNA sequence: TGTGCCAGCAGCTTAGATCTAGCGGGGGCCATCGATGAGCAGTTCTTC. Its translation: CASSLDLAGAIDEQFF.

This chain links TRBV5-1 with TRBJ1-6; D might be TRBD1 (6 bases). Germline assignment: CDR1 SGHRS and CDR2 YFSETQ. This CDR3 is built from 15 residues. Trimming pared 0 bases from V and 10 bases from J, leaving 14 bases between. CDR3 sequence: CASSLAEGVRSPLHF. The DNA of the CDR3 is TGCGCCAGCAGCTTGGCGGAGGGGGTAAGATCACCCCTCCACTTT. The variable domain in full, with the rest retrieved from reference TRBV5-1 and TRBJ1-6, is KAGVTQTPRYLIKTRGQQVTLSCSPISGHRSVSWYQQTPGQGLQFLFEYFSETQRNKGNFPGRFSGRQFSNSRSEMNVSTLELGDSALYLCASSLAEGVRSPLHFGNGTRLTVT.

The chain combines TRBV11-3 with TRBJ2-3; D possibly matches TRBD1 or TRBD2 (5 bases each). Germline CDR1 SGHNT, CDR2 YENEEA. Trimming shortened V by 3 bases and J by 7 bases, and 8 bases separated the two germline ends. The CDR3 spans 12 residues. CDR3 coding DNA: TGTGCCAGCAGCTTCGAGGGGTATACGCAGTATTTT. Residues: CASSFEGYTQYF.

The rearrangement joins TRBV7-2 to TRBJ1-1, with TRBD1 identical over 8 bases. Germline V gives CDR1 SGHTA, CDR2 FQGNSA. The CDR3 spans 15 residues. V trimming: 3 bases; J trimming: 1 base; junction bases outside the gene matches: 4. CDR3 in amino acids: CASSFTGGKNTEAFF. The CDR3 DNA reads TGTGCCAGCAGCTTCACAGGGGGGAAGAACACTGAAGCTTTCTTT. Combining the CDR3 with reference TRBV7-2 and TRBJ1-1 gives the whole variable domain GAGVSQSPSNKVTEKGKDVELRCDPISGHTALYWYRQSLGQGLEFLIYFQGNSAPDKSGLPSDRFSAERTGGSVSTLTIQRTQQEDSAVYLCASSFTGGKNTEAFFGQGTRLTVV.

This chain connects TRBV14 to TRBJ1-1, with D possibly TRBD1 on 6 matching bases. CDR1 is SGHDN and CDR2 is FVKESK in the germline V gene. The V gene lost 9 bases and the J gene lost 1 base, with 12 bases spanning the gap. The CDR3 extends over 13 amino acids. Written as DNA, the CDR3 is TGTGCCAGTAAACGGGGGCAGAACACTGAAGCTTTCTTT. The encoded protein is CASKRGQNTEAFF.

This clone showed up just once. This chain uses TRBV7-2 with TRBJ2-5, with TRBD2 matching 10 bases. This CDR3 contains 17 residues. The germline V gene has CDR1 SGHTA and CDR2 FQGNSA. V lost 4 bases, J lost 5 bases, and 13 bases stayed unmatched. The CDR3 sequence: CASSSGLAVRNVETQYF. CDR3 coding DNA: TGTGCCAGCAGCTCCGGACTAGCGGTCCGAAATGTGGAGACCCAGTACTTC. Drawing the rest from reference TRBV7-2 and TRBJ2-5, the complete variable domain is GAGVSQSPSNKVTEKGKDVELRCDPISGHTALYWYRQSLGQGLEFLIYFQGNSAPDKSGLPSDRFSAERTGGSVSTLTIQRTQQEDSAVYLCASSSGLAVRNVETQYFGPGTRLLVL.

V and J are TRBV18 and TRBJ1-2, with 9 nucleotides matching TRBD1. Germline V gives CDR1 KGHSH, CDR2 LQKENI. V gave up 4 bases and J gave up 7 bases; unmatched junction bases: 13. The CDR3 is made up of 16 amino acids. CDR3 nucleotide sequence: TGTGCCAGCTCACAGGGACAGGGCTCGGGAGTTCTTGGCTACACCTTC. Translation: CASSQGQGSGVLGYTF.

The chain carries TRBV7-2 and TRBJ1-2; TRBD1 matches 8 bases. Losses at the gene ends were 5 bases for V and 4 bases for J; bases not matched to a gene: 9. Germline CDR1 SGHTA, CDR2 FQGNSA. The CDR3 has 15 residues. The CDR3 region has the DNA TGTGCCAGCAGCCCCGGACAGGGTTTCGCCTATGGCTACACCTTC. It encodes CASSPGQGFAYGYTF.

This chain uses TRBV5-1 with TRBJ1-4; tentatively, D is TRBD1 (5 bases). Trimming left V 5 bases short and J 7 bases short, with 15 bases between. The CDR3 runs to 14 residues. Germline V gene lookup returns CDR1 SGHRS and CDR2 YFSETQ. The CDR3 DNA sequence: TGCGCCAGCAGTCGGATGGGGGTGGGTGAAAAACTGTTTTTT. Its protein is CASSRMGVGEKLFF. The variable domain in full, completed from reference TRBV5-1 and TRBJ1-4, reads KAGVTQTPRYLIKTRGQQVTLSCSPISGHRSVSWYQQTPGQGLQFLFEYFSETQRNKGNFPGRFSGRQFSNSRSEMNVSTLELGDSALYLCASSRMGVGEKLFFGSGTQLSVL.

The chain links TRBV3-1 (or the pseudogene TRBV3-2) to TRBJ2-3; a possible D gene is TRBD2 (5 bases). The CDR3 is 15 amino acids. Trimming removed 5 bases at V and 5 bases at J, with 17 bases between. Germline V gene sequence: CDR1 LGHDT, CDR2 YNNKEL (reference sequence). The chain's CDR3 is CASSAKRPLEDTQYF. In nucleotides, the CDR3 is TGTGCCAGCAGCGCTAAGCGGCCCCTGGAAGATACGCAGTATTTT.